One and the same sample provided the 23 T cell receptor beta chains below, sequenced in a study of T cell responses to AZD1222 COVID-19 vaccine. Sequencing was performed with immunoSEQ multiplex PCR; in TCRdb, only in-frame clones are kept and a portion is missing. The table has 100,000 to 150,000 clones, 90% seen once. The sample was peripheral blood, taken on day 0 of AZD1222 vaccination. Source of these receptors: an adult in good health.

The rearrangement uses TRBV19 and TRBJ2-3, with TRBD1 identical over 8 bases. CDR1 is LNHDA, CDR2 SQIVND, per germline (reference sequence). This CDR3 region has 16 residues. V was pared by 2 bases and J by 6 bases, with 10 bases of the junction left unmatched. This CDR3 is CASSIRGQGGSDTQYF. The CDR3 DNA reads as TGTGCCAGTAGTATACGTGGACAGGGAGGTTCTGATACGCAGTATTTT.

CDR3 protein: CASIPVGGFSNQPQHF. In DNA, the CDR3 is TGTGCCAGCATCCCTGTGGGGGGTTTTAGCAATCAGCCCCAGCATTTT. J is TRBJ1-5 and V is TRBV28, with D possibly matching TRBD1 (5 bases). The CDR3 has 16 residues. CDR1 MDHEN and CDR2 SYDVKM come from the germline V gene. V lost 7 bases and J 0 bases, leaving 16 bases between the germline ends.

The rearrangement uses TRBV7-9 and TRBJ1-5; D might be TRBD1 (6 bases). Trimming left V 2 bases short and J 1 base short, with 6 bases between. The CDR3 sequence is 14 residues long. From germline, CDR1 is SEHNR and CDR2 FQNEAQ (reference sequence). The CDR3 nucleotides read TGTGCCAGCAGCTTAACAGGGAGCAATCAGCCCCAGCATTTT. Protein sequence: CASSLTGSNQPQHF.

V and J are TRBV11-2 and TRBJ1-6; D remains unclear. Trimming removed 6 bases from V and 12 bases from J, with 15 bases in between. Germline CDR1 and CDR2: SGHAT and FQNNGV. The CDR3 is made up of 13 amino acids. CDR3 nucleotide sequence: TGTGCCAGCAGACCGGGCCCCGTCCAACCCCTCCACTTT. Translated, it gives CASRPGPVQPLHF.

J is TRBJ2-3 and V is TRBV6-5; the match to TRBD2 covers 9 bases. V lost 5 bases, J lost 4 bases, and 4 bases stayed unmatched. CDR1 and CDR2 (germline): MNHEY, SVGAGI. CDR3 length: 14 amino acids. The CDR3 region has the DNA TGTGCCAGCAGTCATAGCGGGAGCCCAGATACGCAGTATTTT. Translating gives CASSHSGSPDTQYF.

The sample holds one count of this clone. This chain connects TRBV7-2 to TRBJ2-7, with D unclear. Looked up from germline, CDR1 is SGHTA and CDR2 is FQGNSA. CDR3 length: 14 amino acids. The V end was cut by 4 bases, the J end by 3 bases, with 13 bases between. The CDR3 DNA is TGTGCCAGCAGCTCCGGTGGCGGTATCTACGAGCAGTACTTC. It is translated as CASSSGGGIYEQYF.

This chain connects TRBV7-6 to TRBJ1-6, with TRBD1 as a possible D gene (5 bases). CDR3 length equals 14 residues. Germline-derived CDR1 and CDR2 are SGHVS and FNYEAQ. V lost 5 bases and J 5 bases, leaving 10 bases between the germline ends. CDR3 in amino acids: CASSHRIDNSPLHF. The CDR3 DNA reads TGTGCCAGCAGCCACAGGATTGATAATTCACCCCTCCACTTT.

The rearrangement joins TRBV7-5 to TRBJ1-6. TRBV7-5 is shown as a pseudogene. The CDR3 extends over 15 amino acids. The CDR3 is CARSLRSSYNSPLHF. CDR3 DNA: TGTGCCAGAAGCTTAAGGAGCTCCTATAATTCACCCCTCCACTTT.

This sequence joins TRBV6-5 and TRBJ1-3; D not resolved. Deletions cut 7 bases from V and 3 bases from J, with 10 bases between. Germline assignment: CDR1 MNHEY and CDR2 SVGAGI. The CDR3 extends over 13 amino acids. The CDR3 is CASKKPGGNTIYF. CDR3 coding DNA: TGTGCCAGCAAGAAACCAGGTGGAAACACCATATATTTT.

This clone was recorded only once. The rearrangement uses TRBV2 and TRBJ1-6; D ambiguous. The CDR3 consists of 13 residues. The germline gives CDR1 SNHLY, CDR2 FYNNEI. The V and J ends lost 4 bases and 4 bases respectively, with 5 bases between them. DNA for the CDR3: TGTGCCAGCAGTGCGGATTATAATTCACCCCTCCACTTT. It encodes CASSADYNSPLHF.

This clone appeared a few times. The chain couples TRBV4-1 to TRBJ1-3; no definite D call. Germline V gene lookup returns CDR1 MGHRA and CDR2 YSYEKL. The CDR3 runs 16 residues. Trimming left V 0 bases short and J 7 bases short, with 16 bases between. The CDR3 protein is CASSQDPADHVNTIYF. DNA for the CDR3: TGCGCCAGCAGCCAAGATCCGGCCGACCACGTTAACACCATATATTTT.

This clone has only one observation. The chain couples TRBV4-1 to TRBJ2-1; D perhaps matches TRBD1 (6 bases). Germline CDR1 reads MGHRA; CDR2 reads YSYEKL. The CDR3 is made up of 16 amino acids. The V end was cut by 4 bases, the J end by 4 bases, with 17 bases between. CDR3 coding DNA: TGCGCCAGCAGCCCTTTAACGGGACAACGATACAATGAGCAGTTCTTC. Amino acids: CASSPLTGQRYNEQFF.

This clone was observed a few times. V gene TRBV6-4 combines with J gene TRBJ1-6; TRBD1 matches 9 bases. The CDR3 runs 15 residues. J gave up 5 bases and V 5 bases, and 4 bases lay outside the gene matches. Per the germline V gene, CDR1 is MRHNA and CDR2 is SNTAGT. The CDR3 DNA follows: TGTGCCAGCAGTCAAGGGACAGGGAATAATTCACCCCTCCACTTT. Encoded protein: CASSQGTGNNSPLHF.

The rearrangement joins TRBV5-4 to TRBJ2-7, with 7 bases matching TRBD2. The trim removed 3 bases at V and 2 bases at J, leaving 5 bases unmatched. The CDR3 extends over 14 amino acids. The germline V gene encodes CDR1 SGHNT and CDR2 YYREEE (reference sequence). The CDR3 reads CASSWRGRTYEQYF. The CDR3 bases are TGTGCCAGCAGCTGGCGGGGGAGAACCTACGAGCAGTACTTC.

The V and J genes are TRBV11-2 and TRBJ2-2, with D uncertain. Germline-derived CDR1 and CDR2 are SGHAT and FQNNGV. Trimming pared 2 bases from V and 2 bases from J, leaving 9 bases between. CDR3 length: 15 amino acids. The DNA of the CDR3 is TGTGCCAGCAGCTTAATACTTCGAAACACCGGGGAGCTGTTTTTT. Protein sequence: CASSLILRNTGELFF.

V is TRBV18 and J is TRBJ2-5; 7 bases agree with TRBD1. The trim removed 3 bases at V and 6 bases at J, leaving 10 bases unmatched. Germline V gives CDR1 KGHSH, CDR2 LQKENI. There are 15 residues in the CDR3. The CDR3 spells CASSPGTAWGKTQYF. CDR3 coding DNA: TGTGCCAGCTCACCTGGGACAGCTTGGGGGAAGACCCAGTACTTC. Full variable domain (rest looked up from reference TRBV18 and TRBJ2-5): NAGVMQNPRHLVRRRGQEARLRCSPMKGHSHVYWYRQLPEEGLKFMVYLQKENIIDESGMPKERFSAEFPKEGPSILRIQQVVRGDSAAYFCASSPGTAWGKTQYFGPGTRLLVL.

The V gene is TRBV6-5, the J gene TRBJ2-2, with unresolved D. Looked up from germline, CDR1 is MNHEY and CDR2 is SVGAGI. Trimming removed 2 bases at V and 2 bases at J, with 6 bases between. CDR3 length equals 14 residues. The CDR3 DNA reads TGTGCCAGCAGTTACGCCCCTAACACCGGGGAGCTGTTTTTT. Translation: CASSYAPNTGELFF.

The chain has TRBV27 and TRBJ1-5; D ambiguous. CDR1 is MNHEY and CDR2 is SMNVEV in the germline V gene (reference sequence). The V and J ends lost 3 bases and 3 bases respectively, with 9 bases between them. CDR3 size: 14 residues. The chain's CDR3 is CASSLRRYNQPQHF. CDR3 sequence (DNA): TGTGCCAGCAGTTTGAGGAGGTACAATCAGCCCCAGCATTTT.

This clone was recorded only once. V and J are TRBV28 and TRBJ2-1, with 11 bases fitting TRBD1. There are 14 residues in the CDR3. Trimming at V came to 6 bases and at J to 6 bases, leaving 4 bases not matched to a gene. The V gene's germline CDR1 is MDHEN and CDR2 SYDVKM. The CDR3 reads CASSGQGAFNEQFF. In DNA form, the CDR3 reads TGTGCCAGCAGCGGACAGGGGGCTTTCAATGAGCAGTTCTTC.

This clone is a singleton in its sample. This chain connects TRBV2 to TRBJ2-2; 7 bases fit TRBD2. The germline V gene encodes CDR1 SNHLY and CDR2 FYNNEI. The J segment lost 6 bases and the V segment lost 5 bases, leaving 6 bases of the junction unmatched. The CDR3 runs to 14 residues. This CDR3 is CASSPRTSSGELFF. CDR3 nucleotides: TGTGCCAGCAGTCCTCGGACTAGTTCCGGGGAGCTGTTTTTT.

The J gene is TRBJ2-7, the V gene TRBV19; no definite D call. V was trimmed by 3 bases and J by 0 bases, leaving 12 bases between them. The CDR3 has 15 residues. Germline CDR1 LNHDA, CDR2 SQIVND (reference sequence). CDR3 DNA: TGTGCCAGTAGTATGGCCGTGGGGTACTCCTACGAGCAGTACTTC. This codes for CASSMAVGYSYEQYF.

The chain couples TRBV3-1 (or the pseudogene TRBV3-2) to TRBJ1-4, with 8 bases fitting TRBD1. Trimming removed 11 bases from V and 4 bases from J; junction bases left unmatched: 3. CDR3 length: 12 residues. Per the germline V gene, CDR1 is LGHDT and CDR2 is YNNKEL (reference sequence). In DNA form, the CDR3 reads TGTGCCTCAGGACAGGGTAATGAAAAACTGTTTTTT. This translates into CASGQGNEKLFF.

V usage is TRBV19 and J usage is TRBJ2-2; 8 bases line up with TRBD2. The CDR3 extends over 16 amino acids. Germline-derived CDR1 and CDR2 are LNHDA and SQIVND (reference sequence). Trimming removed 7 bases from V and 5 bases from J; junction bases left unmatched: 12. This CDR3 reads CASTLLAGPGTGELFF. The CDR3 coding sequence is TGTGCCAGTACCCTGTTAGCGGGGCCGGGAACCGGGGAGCTGTTTTTT.